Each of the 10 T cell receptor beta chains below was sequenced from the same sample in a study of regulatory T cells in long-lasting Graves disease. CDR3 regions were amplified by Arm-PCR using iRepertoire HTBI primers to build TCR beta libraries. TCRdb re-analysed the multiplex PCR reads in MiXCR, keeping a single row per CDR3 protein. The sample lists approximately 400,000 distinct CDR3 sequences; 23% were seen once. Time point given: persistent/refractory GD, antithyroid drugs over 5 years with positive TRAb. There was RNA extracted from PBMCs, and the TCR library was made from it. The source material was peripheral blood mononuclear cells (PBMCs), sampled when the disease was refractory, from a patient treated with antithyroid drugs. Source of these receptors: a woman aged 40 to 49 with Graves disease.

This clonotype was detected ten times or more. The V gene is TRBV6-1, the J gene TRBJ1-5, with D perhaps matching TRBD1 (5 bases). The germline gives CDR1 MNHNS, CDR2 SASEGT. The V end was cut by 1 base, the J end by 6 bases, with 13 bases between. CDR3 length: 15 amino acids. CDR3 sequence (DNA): TGTGCCAGCAGTGAAGGGGAGCAGGGCGGTCAGCCCCAGCATTTT. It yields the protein CASSEGEQGGQPQHF.

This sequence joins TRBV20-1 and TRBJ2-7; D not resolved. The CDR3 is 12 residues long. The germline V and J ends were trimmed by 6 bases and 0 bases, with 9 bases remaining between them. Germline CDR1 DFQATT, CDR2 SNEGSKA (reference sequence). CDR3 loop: CSANGHSYEQYF. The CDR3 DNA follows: TGCAGTGCCAACGGCCACTCCTACGAGCAGTACTTC.

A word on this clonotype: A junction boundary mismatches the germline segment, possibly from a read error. The chain's CDR3 is CSAGLAGGPPYYERYF. CDR3 bases: TGCAGTGCGGGACTAGCGGGAGGGCCGCCTTACTACGAGCGGTACTTC. This chain connects TRBV20-1 to TRBJ2-7; 16 bases map to TRBD2. This CDR3 has 16 residues. CDR1 and CDR2 (germline): DFQATT, SNEGSKA (reference sequence).

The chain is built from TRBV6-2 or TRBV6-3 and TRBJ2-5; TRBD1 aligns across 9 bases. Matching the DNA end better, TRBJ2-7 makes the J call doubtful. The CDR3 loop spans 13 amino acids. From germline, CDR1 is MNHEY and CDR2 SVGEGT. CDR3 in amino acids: CASSSQGAYEQYF. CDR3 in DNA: TGTGCCAGCAGTTCACAGGGGGCGTACGAGCAGTACTTC.

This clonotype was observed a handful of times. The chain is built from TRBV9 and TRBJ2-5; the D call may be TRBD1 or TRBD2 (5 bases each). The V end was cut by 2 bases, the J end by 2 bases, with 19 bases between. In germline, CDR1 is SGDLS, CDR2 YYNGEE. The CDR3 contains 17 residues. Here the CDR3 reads CASSVSPGRGSQETQYF. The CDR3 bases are TGTGCCAGCAGCGTCTCACCCGGCCGGGGCTCGCAAGAGACCCAGTACTTC.

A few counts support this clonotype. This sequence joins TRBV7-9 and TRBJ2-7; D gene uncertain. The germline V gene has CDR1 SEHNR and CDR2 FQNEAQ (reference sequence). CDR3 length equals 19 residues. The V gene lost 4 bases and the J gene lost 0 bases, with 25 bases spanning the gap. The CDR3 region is CASSSPGQFFKNSSYEQYF. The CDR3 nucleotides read TGTGCCAGCAGCTCCCCTGGTCAATTTTTTAAGAATAGCTCCTACGAGCAGTACTTC.

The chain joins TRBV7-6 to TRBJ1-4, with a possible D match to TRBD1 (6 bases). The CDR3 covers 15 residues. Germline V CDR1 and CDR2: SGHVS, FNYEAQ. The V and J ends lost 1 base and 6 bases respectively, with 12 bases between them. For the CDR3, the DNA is TGTGCCAGCAGCTTAGGAGGGGGGGATCATGAAAAACTGTTTTTT. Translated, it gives CASSLGGGDHEKLFF.

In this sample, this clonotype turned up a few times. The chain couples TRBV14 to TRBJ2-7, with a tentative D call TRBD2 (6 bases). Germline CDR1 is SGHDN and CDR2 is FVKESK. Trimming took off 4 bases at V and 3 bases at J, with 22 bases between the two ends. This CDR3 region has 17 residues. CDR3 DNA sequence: TGTGCCAGCAGCCTCGCTGGGGCGGGGCTGGGAAGCTACGAGCAGTACTTC. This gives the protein CASSLAGAGLGSYEQYF.

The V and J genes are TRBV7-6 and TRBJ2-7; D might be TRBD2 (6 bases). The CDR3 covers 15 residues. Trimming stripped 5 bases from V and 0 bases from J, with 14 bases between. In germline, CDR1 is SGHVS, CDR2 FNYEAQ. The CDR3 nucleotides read TGTGCCAGCAGCGCGGGACTTACGAGCTCCTACGAGCAGTACTTC. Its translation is CASSAGLTSSYEQYF. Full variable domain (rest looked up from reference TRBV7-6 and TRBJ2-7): GAGVSQSPRYKVTKRGQDVALRCDPISGHVSLYWYRQALGQGPEFLTYFNYEAQQDKSGLPNDRFSAERPEGSISTLTIQRTEQRDSAMYRCASSAGLTSSYEQYFGPGTRLTVT.

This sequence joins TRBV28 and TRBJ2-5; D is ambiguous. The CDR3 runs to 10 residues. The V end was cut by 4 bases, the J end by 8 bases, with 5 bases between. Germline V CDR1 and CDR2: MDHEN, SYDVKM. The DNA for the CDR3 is TGTGCCAGCAGTTCGTTAACCCAGTACTTC. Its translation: CASSSLTQYF.